The sequence of this T cell receptor beta chain was determined in a study of blood T cells in healthy people across ages (dated by TCRdb to between 2014 and 2017). Concerning the study at large: In model experiments, roughly one uniquely barcoded TCR beta cDNA molecule per two T cells was captured by template switching. The study analyzed two additional independent replicas of 1 million unique cDNA reads from the same blood draw for two donors, one aged 18 to 30 and one aged 80 or older. Donors were grouped into four age groups: young (average 16 years), middle-aged (39), aged (about 60) and long-lived (approximately 82). Donors of different ages were randomly distributed across sequencing lanes to avoid experimental bias. To track age-related changes in TCR beta repertoire diversity, the study relied on deep sequencing normalized with unique cDNA molecular identifiers.

Receptors were amplified or captured by 5' RACE. The instrument was an Illumina HiSeq 2500. A second roughly 6 to 12 cycle PCR used a sample-barcoded 5' primer and a J-beta primer mix. Each TCR beta cDNA molecule received a unique molecular identifier from a template-switch 5' adaptor carrying 12 random nucleotides. Each sample yielded at least 3 million CDR3-containing paired-end reads. The Mint cDNA synthesis kit, primed by a TRBC-specific oligonucleotide, was used to synthesize first-strand cDNA from all RNA. Following uracil-DNA glycosylase treatment, a first 18-cycle PCR with universal primers M1SS and BC2_uni_R was performed on all cDNA. On the study's bioinformatics: Each sample was normalized by randomly selecting 1 million high-quality reads, each carrying a distinct molecular identifier. Instead of being binned into consensus sequences, reads with shared molecular identifiers were discarded. MiTCR, with a Q25 quality threshold and the strictest error-elimination algorithm, was used for CDR3 identification, clonotype clustering and error correction. A nonparametric unseen species model using Euler transformation provided a lower-bound estimate of total TCR beta diversity. TCRdb reran the public reads through fastp at Q25 and MiXCR, keeping productive beta chains. Rows with one shared CDR3 protein collapse into an entry with the most common genes and DNA. Clone size and V and J calls follow TCRdb, not the original study. The sample records 650,000 to 700,000 distinct CDR3 sequences, roughly 32% of which are singletons. The top ten constitute roughly 15% of the sample.

The donors were some 39 Caucasian individuals from Russia, aged roughly 6 to 100 years, who were systemically healthy. Each donor gave around 9.8 milliliters of peripheral blood, collected into EDTA-treated Vacutainer tubes. Ficoll-Paque density-gradient centrifugation was used to isolate PBMCs, with at least 6.5 million obtained per sample. Total RNA was extracted from PBMCs with Trizol reagent, with at least 6 micrograms obtained per sample. Naive CD45RAhigh/CD27high T cell percentages were measured by flow cytometry on a PBMC aliquot from every donor. Broad study findings and their caveats: Estimates of total diversity based on one million sequenced T cells were regarded as lower bounds and as underestimates. Because profiling used bulk unsorted PBMCs, naive and antigen-experienced compartments could not be compared conclusively. As age increased, observed TCR beta diversity per million T cells dropped in a roughly linear way, and a significant reduction was already evident by age 40. The long-lived group showed more naive CD4+ T cells, fewer expanded clones and increased TCR diversity than the aged group, suggesting age selection. The CMV infection status of donors was not known, potentially confounding age-related changes in expanded clonotypes. Observed TCR beta diversity correlated strongly with the percentage of naive T cells measured by flow cytometry.

The germline V gene sets CDR1 to SGHDN and CDR2 to FVKESK. Reading from cysteine to phenylalanine, the CDR3 counts 16 amino acids. The CDR3 DNA has 48 bases and is translated from base 1. This clonotype was counted only a few times. Its antigen is unknown. The record has no base qualities; no much larger clone is one base away. The sequence came from a woman older than 75 in good health. Donor details come from another sample of the same person, matched by shared clones. The sample was blood. The chain was built from TRBV14 and TRBJ2-4, with the D gene uncertain. TRBJ2-7 explains the end of the DNA better; the J call may be wrong. The CDR3 amino acid sequence is: CASSQSTVEIWSEQYF. The DNA sequence is given as TGTGCCAGCAGCCAGTCAACAGTTGAGATATGGTCCGAGCAGTACTTC.